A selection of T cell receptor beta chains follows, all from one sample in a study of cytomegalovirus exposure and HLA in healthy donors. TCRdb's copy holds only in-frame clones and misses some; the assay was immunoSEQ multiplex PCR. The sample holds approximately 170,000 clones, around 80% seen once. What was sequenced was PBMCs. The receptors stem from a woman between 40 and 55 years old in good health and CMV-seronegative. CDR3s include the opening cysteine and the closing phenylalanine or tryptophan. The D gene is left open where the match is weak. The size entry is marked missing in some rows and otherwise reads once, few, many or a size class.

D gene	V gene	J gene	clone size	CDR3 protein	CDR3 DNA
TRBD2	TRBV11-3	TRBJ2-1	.	CASSIHSSGSSYNEQFF	TGTGCCAGCAGCATCCACTCTAGCGGGAGCTCCTACAATGAGCAGTTCTTC
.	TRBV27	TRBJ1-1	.	CASRRLRDGNTEAFF	TGTGCCAGCAGACGACTCAGGGATGGGAACACTGAAGCTTTCTTT
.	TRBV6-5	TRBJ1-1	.	CASSSGTPSSVEAFF	TGTGCCAGCAGTTCTGGGACACCCTCGTCTGTGGAAGCTTTCTTT
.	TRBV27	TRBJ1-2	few	CASSFDRLYGYTF	TGTGCCAGCAGTTTCGACAGGCTCTATGGCTACACCTTC
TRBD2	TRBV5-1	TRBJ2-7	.	CASSRESGEQYF	TGCGCCAGCTCGCGGGAGTCGGGGGAGCAGTACTTC
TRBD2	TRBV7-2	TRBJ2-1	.	CASSIGLAGADEQFF	TGTGCCAGCAGCATAGGACTAGCGGGGGCGGATGAGCAGTTCTTC
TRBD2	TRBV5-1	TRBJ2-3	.	CASSLGSGRMDTQYF	TGCGCCAGCAGCTTAGGGAGCGGGAGGATGGATACGCAGTATTTT
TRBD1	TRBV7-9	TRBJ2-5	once	CASSLVRGLRPLGETQYF	TGTGCCAGCAGCTTAGTAAGGGGGCTGAGGCCACTGGGGGAGACCCAGTACTTC
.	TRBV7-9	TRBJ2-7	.	CASSLQGYEQYF	TGTGCCAGCAGCTTACAGGGATACGAGCAGTACTTC
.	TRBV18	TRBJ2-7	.	CASSRGQTPYEQYF	TGTGCCAGCTCAAGAGGGCAGACTCCCTACGAGCAGTACTTC
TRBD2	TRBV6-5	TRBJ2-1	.	CASRPSLAGDGFF	TGTGCCAGCAGACCCTCACTAGCGGGAGATGGGTTCTTC
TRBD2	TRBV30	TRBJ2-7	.	CAWSGGVAGYYEQYF	TGTGCCTGGAGTGGGGGGGTAGCGGGATACTACGAGCAGTACTTC
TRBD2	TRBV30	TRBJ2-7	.	CAWTRKGLAASEQYF	TGTGCCTGGACCCGTAAGGGACTAGCGGCTTCCGAGCAGTACTTC
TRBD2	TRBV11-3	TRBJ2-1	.	CASSLDTWGGEQFF	TGTGCCAGCAGCTTAGACACCTGGGGGGGTGAGCAGTTCTTC
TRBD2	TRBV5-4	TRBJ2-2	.	CASSPPGGETGELFF	TGTGCCAGCAGTCCCCCTGGGGGGGAAACCGGGGAGCTGTTTTTT
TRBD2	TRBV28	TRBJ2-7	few	CASSPLGLAGVYEQYF	TGTGCCAGCAGTCCCCTGGGGCTAGCGGGAGTCTACGAGCAGTACTTC
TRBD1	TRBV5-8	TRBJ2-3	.	CASSRDRTDTQYF	TGTGCCAGCAGTAGGGACAGGACAGATACGCAGTATTTT
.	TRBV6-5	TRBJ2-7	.	CASSYSWGSGAYEQYF	TGTGCCAGCAGTTACTCGTGGGGTAGCGGAGCCTACGAGCAGTACTTC
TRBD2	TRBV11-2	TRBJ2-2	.	CASSPRRLAGALDTGELFF	TGTGCCAGCAGCCCGCGGCGGCTAGCGGGAGCCTTGGACACCGGGGAGCTGTTTTTT
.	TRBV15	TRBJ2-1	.	CATSRVLVESEQFF	TGTGCCACCAGCAGAGTATTAGTAGAGAGTGAGCAGTTCTTC
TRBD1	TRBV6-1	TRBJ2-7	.	CASSARDRDLYEQYF	TGTGCCAGCAGTGCACGGGACAGGGACCTCTACGAGCAGTACTTC
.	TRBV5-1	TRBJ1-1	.	CASSLEGVNTEAFF	TGCGCCAGCAGCTTGGAAGGGGTCAACACTGAAGCTTTCTTT
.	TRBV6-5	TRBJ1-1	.	CASSYSILEPTEAFF	TGTGCCAGCAGTTACTCGATTCTCGAACCCACTGAAGCCTTCTTT
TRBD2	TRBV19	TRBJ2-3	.	CASSSGLAGTDTQYF	TGTGCCAGTAGTTCGGGACTAGCGGGCACAGATACGCAGTATTTT
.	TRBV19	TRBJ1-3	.	CASSAISGNTIYF	TGTGCCAGTAGTGCGATCTCTGGAAACACCATATATTTT
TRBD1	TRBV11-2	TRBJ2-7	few	CASSSGTGGYEQYF	TGTGCCAGCAGCTCCGGGACAGGGGGCTACGAGCAGTACTTC
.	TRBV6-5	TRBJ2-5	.	CASSLTSRETQYF	TGTGCCAGCAGCCTGACTAGTAGGGAGACCCAGTACTTC
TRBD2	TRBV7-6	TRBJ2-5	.	CASSLMGTGLATTGTQYF	TGTGCCAGCAGCTTAATGGGTACGGGACTAGCAACCACGGGGACCCAGTACTTC
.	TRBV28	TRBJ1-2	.	CASSSGQRTYGYTF	TGTGCCAGCAGTTCAGGACAGCGCACCTATGGCTACACCTTC
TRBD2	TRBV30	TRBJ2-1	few	CAWTLAGGQEQFF	TGTGCCTGGACTTTAGCGGGAGGTCAAGAGCAGTTCTTC
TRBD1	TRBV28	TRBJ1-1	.	CASSPGQGGTTFF	TGTGCCAGCAGTCCGGGACAGGGGGGTACAACTTTCTTT
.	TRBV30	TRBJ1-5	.	CAWSLWEGQPQHF	TGTGCCTGGAGTTTGTGGGAGGGTCAGCCCCAGCATTTT
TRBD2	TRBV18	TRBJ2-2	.	CASSAEGLAGNTGELFF	TGTGCCAGCTCTGCAGAGGGGCTAGCGGGTAACACCGGGGAGCTGTTTTTT
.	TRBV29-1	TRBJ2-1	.	CSAMTHYNEQFF	TGCAGCGCCATGACTCATTACAATGAGCAGTTCTTC
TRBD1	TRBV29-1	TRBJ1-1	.	CSAWTGLTEAFF	TGCAGCGCTTGGACAGGGCTCACTGAAGCTTTCTTT
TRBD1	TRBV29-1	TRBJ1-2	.	CSAGQGEGYTF	TGCAGCGCTGGACAGGGAGAGGGCTACACCTTC
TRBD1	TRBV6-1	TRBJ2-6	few	CASRRDRETNVLTF	TGTGCCAGCAGAAGGGACAGGGAAACCAACGTCCTGACTTTC
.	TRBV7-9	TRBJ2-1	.	CASSLEADYNEQFF	TGTGCCAGCAGCTTAGAGGCGGATTACAATGAGCAGTTCTTC
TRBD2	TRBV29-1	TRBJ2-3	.	CSGWSREGGTDTQYF	TGCAGCGGATGGAGCCGGGAGGGGGGGACAGATACGCAGTATTTT
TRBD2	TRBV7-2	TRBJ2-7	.	CASSSGAGGRYEQYF	TGTGCCAGCAGTTCTGGAGCGGGAGGGAGATACGAGCAGTACTTC
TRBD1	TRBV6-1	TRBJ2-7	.	CASSEGQGERYEQYF	TGTGCCAGCAGTGAAGGGCAGGGGGAGAGGTACGAGCAGTACTTC
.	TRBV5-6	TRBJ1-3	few	CASSLGFGGVGNTIYF	TGTGCCAGCAGCTTGGGGTTTGGTGGAGTTGGAAACACCATATATTTT
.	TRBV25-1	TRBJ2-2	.	CASSEYKGGTGELFF	TGTGCCAGCAGTGAATACAAGGGAGGTACCGGGGAGCTGTTTTTT
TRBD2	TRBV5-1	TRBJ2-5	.	CASSLVFAGGQETQYF	TGCGCCAGCAGCTTGGTTTTCGCGGGGGGCCAAGAGACCCAGTACTTC
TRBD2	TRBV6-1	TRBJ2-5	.	CASSEALSAGGASATQYF	TGTGCCAGCAGTGAAGCGCTGTCTGCGGGAGGCGCGTCTGCGACCCAGTACTTC
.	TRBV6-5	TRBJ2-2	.	CASSLITGELFF	TGTGCCAGCAGTTTAATCACCGGGGAGCTGTTTTTT
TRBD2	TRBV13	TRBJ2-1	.	CASSLEGLAEYNEQFF	TGTGCCAGCAGCTTAGAGGGACTAGCGGAGTACAATGAGCAGTTCTTC